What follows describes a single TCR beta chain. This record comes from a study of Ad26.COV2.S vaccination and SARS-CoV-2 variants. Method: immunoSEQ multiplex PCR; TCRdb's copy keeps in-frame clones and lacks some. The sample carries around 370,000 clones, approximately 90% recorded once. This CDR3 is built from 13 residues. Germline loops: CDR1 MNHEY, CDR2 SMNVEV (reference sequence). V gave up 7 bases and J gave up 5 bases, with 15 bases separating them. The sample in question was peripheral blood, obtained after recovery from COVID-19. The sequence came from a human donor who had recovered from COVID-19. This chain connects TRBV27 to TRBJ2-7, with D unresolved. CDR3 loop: CASIPSHSHEQYF. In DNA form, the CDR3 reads TGTGCCAGCATCCCTTCACATAGCCACGAGCAGTACTTC.